This T cell receptor (beta chain) was documented in a study of T cell responses to AZD1222 COVID-19 vaccine. Repertoires were generated with immunoSEQ multiplex PCR, while TCRdb's copy carries only in-frame clones and drops some. The sample carries approximately 180,000 clones, around 94% recorded once. A remark on this clone: Its target is not known.

Whole-study findings and limits: Vaccine-related CD4 TCRs covered spike, predominating at 160-218 and 743-854.

The sequence came from an adult who received the MenACWY meningococcal vaccine as a control. The sequenced sample was peripheral blood, obtained 28 days after the second dose of the MenACWY control vaccine.

Written as DNA, the CDR3 is TGTGCCAGCAGCTTGGCCCGCGGGGGGAATTCACCCCTCCACTTT. Translation: CASSLARGGNSPLHF. This sequence joins TRBV5-4 and TRBJ1-6; perhaps TRBD1 as D (5 bases). This CDR3 is built from 15 residues. V was trimmed by 0 bases and J by 7 bases, leaving 11 bases between them. CDR1 and CDR2 (germline): SGHNT, YYREEE (reference sequence).